A selection of T cell receptor beta chains follows, all from one sample in a study of patients and donors after allogeneic stem cell transplantation. Using its own MiXCR run on the RT-PCR reads, TCRdb lists one record per CDR3 protein. The table has about 70,000 distinct CDR3 sequences, about a quarter seen once. The sample was blood, either unsorted or a sorted T cell fraction (not recorded which). The source is a human donor who was either an allogeneic HSCT recipient or a stem cell or donor lymphocyte infusion donor (not recorded which). It is not recorded whose cells these are; they may come from a transplant donor. Both conserved end residues are trimmed from each CDR3.

>TRBJ2-1|TRBV7-9
ASSLVDIRYNEQF
>TRBJ1-5|TRBV29-1
SVAMGANSNQPQH
>TRBJ1-1|TRBV7-3
ASSQGGWTPNTEAF
>TRBJ2-3|TRBV21-1
ASSKAETSGGPSTDTQY
>TRBJ2-6|TRBV5-1
ASRASGANVLT
>TRBJ2-2|TRBV5-1
ASSLEVGTGELF
>TRBJ2-5|TRBV5-1
ASSLKLAGVETQY
>TRBJ2-7|TRBV20-1
SARDNLHGQTAYEQY
>TRBJ1-2|TRBV5-1
ASSLDGGDYGYT
>TRBJ1-2|TRBV2
AREGAGLLIA
>TRBJ2-7|TRBV20-1
SARLRDRVYEQY
>TRBJ2-2|TRBV28
ASSSPDSNTGELF
>TRBJ2-1|TRBV29-1
SASDRANEQF
>TRBJ2-3|TRBV7-6
ASSLVGWDRGTDTQY
>TRBJ1-1|TRBV20-1
SARLDRDTEAF
>TRBJ1-2|TRBV5-1
ASSTLGGSYGYT
>TRBJ1-2|TRBV6-6
ASTPERSYGYT
>TRBJ1-2|TRBV20-1
SAQLRGSYGYT
>TRBJ1-2|TRBV6-1
ASMGLSWTDYLYGYT
>TRBJ2-7|TRBV4-3
ASSQEKSGLAVYEQY
>TRBJ2-5|TRBV12-3/TRBV12-4
ASSFLGPLRETQY
>TRBJ2-1|TRBV5-5
ASSLAFGINEQF
>TRBJ1-5|TRBV5-6
ASSLGLLNQPQH
>TRBJ1-1|TRBV25-1
ASSEFENTEAF
>TRBJ1-5|TRBV18
ASSPPSGQSNQPQH
>TRBJ1-5|TRBV12-3/TRBV12-4
ASSWEGKNQPQH
>TRBJ2-3|TRBV20-1
SAGTSGTDTQY
>TRBJ2-3|TRBV20-1
SARGGTSTDTQY
>TRBJ2-5|TRBV12-3/TRBV12-4
ASSLRPREETQY
>TRBJ2-5|TRBV7-2
ASSLVAVQETQY
>TRBJ1-1|TRBV6-1
ASSVSLPTEAF
>TRBJ2-5|TRBV6-5
ASRHGGQETQY
>TRBJ1-5|TRBV20-1
STTGAQGPQH
>TRBJ2-2|TRBV5-1
ASSGLAGGTGELF
>TRBJ2-1|TRBV6-6
ASSYKRTPYNEQF
>TRBJ2-2|TRBV10-3
AISELTGSPGELF
>TRBJ2-1|TRBV11-1
ASSLDPNEQF
>TRBJ2-1|TRBV12-3/TRBV12-4
ASSFAGGRSEQF